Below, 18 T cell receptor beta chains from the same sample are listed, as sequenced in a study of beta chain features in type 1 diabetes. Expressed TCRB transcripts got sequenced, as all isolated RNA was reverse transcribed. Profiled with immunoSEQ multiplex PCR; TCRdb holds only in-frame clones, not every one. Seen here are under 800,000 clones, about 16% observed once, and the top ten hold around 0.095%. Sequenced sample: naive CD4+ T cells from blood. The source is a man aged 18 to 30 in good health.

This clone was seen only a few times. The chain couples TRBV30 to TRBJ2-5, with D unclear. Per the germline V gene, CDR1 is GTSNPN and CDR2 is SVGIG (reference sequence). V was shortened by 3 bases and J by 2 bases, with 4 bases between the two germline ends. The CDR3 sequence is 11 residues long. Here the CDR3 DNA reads TGTGCCTGGAGAAGACAAGAGACCCAGTACTTC. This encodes CAWRRQETQYF.

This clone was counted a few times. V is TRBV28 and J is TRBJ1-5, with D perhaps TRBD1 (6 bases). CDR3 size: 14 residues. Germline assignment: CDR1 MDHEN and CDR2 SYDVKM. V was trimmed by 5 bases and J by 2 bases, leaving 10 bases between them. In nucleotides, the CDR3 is TGTGCCAGCAGTGTCGGGGGCGGCAATCAGCCCCAGCATTTT. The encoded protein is CASSVGGGNQPQHF.

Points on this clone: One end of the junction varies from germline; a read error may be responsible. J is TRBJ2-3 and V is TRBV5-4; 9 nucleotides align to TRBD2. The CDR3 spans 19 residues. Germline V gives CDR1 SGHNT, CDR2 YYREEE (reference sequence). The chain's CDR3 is CASSRNFPAGGASTDTQYF. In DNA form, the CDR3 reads TGCGCCAGCAGCCGCAATTTTCCAGCGGGGGGCGCAAGCACAGATACGCAGTATTTT.

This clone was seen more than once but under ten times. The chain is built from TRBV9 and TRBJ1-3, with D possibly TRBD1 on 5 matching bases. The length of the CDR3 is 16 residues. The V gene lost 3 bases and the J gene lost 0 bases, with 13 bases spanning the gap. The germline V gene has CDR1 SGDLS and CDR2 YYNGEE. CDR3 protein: CASSERDRDSGNTIYF. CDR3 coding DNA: TGTGCCAGCAGCGAAAGAGACAGAGACTCTGGAAACACCATATATTTT.

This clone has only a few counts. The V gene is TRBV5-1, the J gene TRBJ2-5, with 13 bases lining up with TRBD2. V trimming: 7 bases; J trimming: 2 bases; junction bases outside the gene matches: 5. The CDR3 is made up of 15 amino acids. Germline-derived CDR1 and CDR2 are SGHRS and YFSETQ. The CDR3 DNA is TGCGCCAGCCAGACTAGCGGGAGGAATCAAGAGACCCAGTACTTC. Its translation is CASQTSGRNQETQYF. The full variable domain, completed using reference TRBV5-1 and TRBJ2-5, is KAGVTQTPRYLIKTRGQQVTLSCSPISGHRSVSWYQQTPGQGLQFLFEYFSETQRNKGNFPGRFSGRQFSNSRSEMNVSTLELGDSALYLCASQTSGRNQETQYFGPGTRLLVL.

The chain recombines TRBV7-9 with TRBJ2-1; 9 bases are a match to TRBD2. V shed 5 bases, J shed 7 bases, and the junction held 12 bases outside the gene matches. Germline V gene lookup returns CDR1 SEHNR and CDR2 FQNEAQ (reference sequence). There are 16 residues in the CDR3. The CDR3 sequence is CASSRKSGGPWNEQFF. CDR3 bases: TGTGCCAGCAGCCGAAAGAGCGGGGGGCCCTGGAATGAGCAGTTCTTC. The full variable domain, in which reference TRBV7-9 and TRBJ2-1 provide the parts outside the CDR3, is DTGVSQNPRHKITKRGQNVTFRCDPISEHNRLYWYRQTLGQGPEFLTYFQNEAQLEKSRLLSDRFSAERPKGSFSTLEIQRTEQGDSAMYLCASSRKSGGPWNEQFFGPGTRLTVL.

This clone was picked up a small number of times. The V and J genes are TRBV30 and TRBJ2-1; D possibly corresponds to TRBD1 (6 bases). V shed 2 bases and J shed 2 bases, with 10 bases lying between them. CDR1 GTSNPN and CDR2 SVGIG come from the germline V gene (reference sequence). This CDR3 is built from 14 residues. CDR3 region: CAWSRGTPYNEQFF. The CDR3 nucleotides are TGTGCCTGGAGTAGGGGGACGCCCTACAATGAGCAGTTCTTC.

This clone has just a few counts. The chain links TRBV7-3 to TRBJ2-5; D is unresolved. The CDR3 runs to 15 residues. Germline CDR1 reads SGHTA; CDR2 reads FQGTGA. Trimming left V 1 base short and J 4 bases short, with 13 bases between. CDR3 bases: TGTGCCAGCAGCTTAATCGGGCATGCCGGAGAGACCCAGTACTTC. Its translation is CASSLIGHAGETQYF.

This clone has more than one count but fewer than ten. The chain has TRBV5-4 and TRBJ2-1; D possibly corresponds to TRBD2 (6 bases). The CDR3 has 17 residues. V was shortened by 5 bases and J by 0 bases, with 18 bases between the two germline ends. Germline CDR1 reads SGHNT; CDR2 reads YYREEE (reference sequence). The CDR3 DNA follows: TGTGCCAGCAGGTTAAAAGGAGGGGCTCTCTCCTACAATGAGCAGTTCTTC. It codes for CASRLKGGALSYNEQFF.

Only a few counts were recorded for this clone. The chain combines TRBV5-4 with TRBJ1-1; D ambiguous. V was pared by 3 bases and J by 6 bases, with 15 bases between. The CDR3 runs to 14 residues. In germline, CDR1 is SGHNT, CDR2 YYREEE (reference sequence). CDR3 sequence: CASSSPNGFPEAFF. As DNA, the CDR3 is TGTGCCAGCAGCTCTCCAAACGGGTTTCCTGAAGCTTTCTTT.

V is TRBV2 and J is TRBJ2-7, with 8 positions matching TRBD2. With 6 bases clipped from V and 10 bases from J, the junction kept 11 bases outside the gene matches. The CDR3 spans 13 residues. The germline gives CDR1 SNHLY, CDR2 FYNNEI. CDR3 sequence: CASRQDGGRSQYF. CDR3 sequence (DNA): TGTGCCAGCAGGCAGGACGGCGGGAGGTCCCAGTACTTC.

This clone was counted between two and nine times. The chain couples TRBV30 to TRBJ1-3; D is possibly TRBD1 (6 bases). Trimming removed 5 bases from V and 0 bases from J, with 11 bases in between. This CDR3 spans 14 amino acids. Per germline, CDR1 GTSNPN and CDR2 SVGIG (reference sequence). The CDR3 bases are TGTGCCTGGTGCTCGGACAGCTCTGGAAACACCATATATTTT. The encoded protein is CAWCSDSSGNTIYF.

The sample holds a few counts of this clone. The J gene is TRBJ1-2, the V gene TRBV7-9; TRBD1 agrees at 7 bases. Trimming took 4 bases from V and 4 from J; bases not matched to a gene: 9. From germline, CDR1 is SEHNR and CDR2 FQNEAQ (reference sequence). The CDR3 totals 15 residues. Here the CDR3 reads CASSWGTVATYGYTF. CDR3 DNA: TGTGCCAGCAGCTGGGGGACAGTTGCCACCTATGGCTACACCTTC.

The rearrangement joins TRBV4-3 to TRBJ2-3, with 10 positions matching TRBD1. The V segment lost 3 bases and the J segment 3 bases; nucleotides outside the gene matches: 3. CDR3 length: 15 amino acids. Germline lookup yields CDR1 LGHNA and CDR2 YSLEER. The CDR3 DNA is TGCGCCAGCAGCCATAGACAGGGGGCAACAGATACGCAGTATTTT. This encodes CASSHRQGATDTQYF.

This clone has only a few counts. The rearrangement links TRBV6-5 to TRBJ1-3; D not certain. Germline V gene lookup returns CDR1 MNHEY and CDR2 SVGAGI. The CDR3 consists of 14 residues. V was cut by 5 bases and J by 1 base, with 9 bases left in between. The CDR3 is CASSENGSGNTIYF. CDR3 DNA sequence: TGTGCCAGCAGTGAAAACGGGTCTGGAAACACCATATATTTT.

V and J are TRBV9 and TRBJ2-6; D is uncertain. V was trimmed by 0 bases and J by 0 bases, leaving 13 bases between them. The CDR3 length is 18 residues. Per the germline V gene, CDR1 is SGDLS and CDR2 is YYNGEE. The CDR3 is CASSVAVRSGSGANVLTF. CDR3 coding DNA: TGTGCCAGCAGCGTAGCTGTCAGGTCGGGCTCTGGGGCCAACGTCCTGACTTTC.

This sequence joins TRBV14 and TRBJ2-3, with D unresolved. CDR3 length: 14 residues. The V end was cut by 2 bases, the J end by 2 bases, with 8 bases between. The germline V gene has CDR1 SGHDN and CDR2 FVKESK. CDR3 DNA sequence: TGTGCCAGCAGCCAAAACCATTACACAGATACGCAGTATTTT. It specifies CASSQNHYTDTQYF.

This CDR3 reads CASTQINYGYTF. CDR3 nucleotides: TGTGCCAGCACCCAGATTAACTATGGCTACACCTTC. The rearrangement joins TRBV28 to TRBJ1-2, with unresolved D. Looked up from germline, CDR1 is MDHEN and CDR2 is SYDVKM. The CDR3 is 12 amino acids. Between the trimmed V and J ends, which lost 7 bases and 1 base, there was a span of 7 bases.